Listed below are T cell receptor beta chains from one sample, sequenced in a study of T cell repertoires in cytomegalovirus infection. TCRdb re-analysed the reads in MiXCR, keeping a single row per CDR3 protein. The table lists 250,000 or so distinct CDR3 sequences, around 15% of them singletons. The sequencing sample was made of CD8+ T cells from PBMCs. These TCRs come from a human donor in good health (CMV status not recorded). Some clones in this sample may be carry-over from other donors' samples. The CDR3 runs from the conserved cysteine through the conserved F or W.

j_call | v_call | cdr3_aa
TRBJ2-1 | TRBV12-3/TRBV12-4 | CATQSPIDEQFF
TRBJ1-1 | TRBV4-1 | CASSQTIPGQQNTEAFF
TRBJ2-3 | TRBV28 | CASRAAPPDTQYF
TRBJ2-7 | TRBV27 | CASSLLRSYEQYF
TRBJ2-5 | TRBV9 | CASSGTRDLRETQYF
TRBJ2-7 | TRBV19 | CASSLTAEVPTNEQYF
TRBJ2-3 | TRBV12-3/TRBV12-4 | CASSYSPGGLTDTQYF
TRBJ1-2 | TRBV7-9 | CASSLEWEEGYTF
TRBJ2-5 | TRBV7-3 | CASSVSGGSQETQYF
TRBJ1-6 | TRBV6-5 | CASSYSVRGTYNSPLHF
TRBJ1-1 | TRBV29-1 | CSVEPTGASSSTEAFF
TRBJ2-3 | TRBV7-6 | CASRSSGGSDTQYF
TRBJ2-5 | TRBV20-1 | CSAFPGLAPQETQYF
TRBJ2-7 | TRBV27 | CASAPGPYYEQYF
TRBJ1-2 | TRBV5-6 | CASSSRQVGYGYTF
TRBJ2-3 | TRBV7-8 | CASRSRGQIEPQNTQYF
TRBJ2-2 | TRBV11-3 | CASSPRPGDGELFF
TRBJ1-5 | TRBV7-8 | CASSKLESGTGENQPQHF
TRBJ2-1 | TRBV28 | CASSATIASYSNEQFF
TRBJ2-1 | TRBV7-2 | CASRSIRLARDEQFF
TRBJ1-1 | TRBV19 | CASSIDFGEFGSRTEAFF
TRBJ1-1 | TRBV29-1 | CSVYLGGDTLF
TRBJ1-2 | TRBV2 | CASSDRKGFYGYTF
TRBJ2-1 | TRBV27 | CASTAIAGGAEQFF
TRBJ1-2 | TRBV12-3/TRBV12-4 | CASSLAGPGYTF
TRBJ2-7 | TRBV7-6 | CASSPRGGGYEQYF
TRBJ2-1 | TRBV7-9 | CASRPDRYNEQFF
TRBJ2-7 | TRBV27 | CASSTGSSYEQYF
TRBJ1-4 | TRBV10-3 | CASSGGGFNEKLFF
TRBJ2-1 | TRBV11-3 | CASSPGQGITDEQFF
TRBJ2-7 | TRBV28 | CASREDGTYEQYF
TRBJ2-1 | TRBV6-4 | CASSDREGGNEQFF
TRBJ2-1 | TRBV12-3/TRBV12-4 | CASRGDRGGEQFF
TRBJ2-2 | TRBV24-1 | CATSRQGLDTGELFF
TRBJ2-3 | TRBV11-3 | CASSQGTSDTDTQYF
TRBJ1-1 | TRBV20-1 | CSAWTGVNTEAFF
TRBJ2-5 | TRBV7-9 | CASSLADREETQYF
TRBJ1-1 | TRBV7-3 | CASSLRTGRNTEAFF
TRBJ2-7 | TRBV7-2 | CASSLVSSLESYEQYF
TRBJ2-3 | TRBV28 | CASSLFGLADNTDTQYF